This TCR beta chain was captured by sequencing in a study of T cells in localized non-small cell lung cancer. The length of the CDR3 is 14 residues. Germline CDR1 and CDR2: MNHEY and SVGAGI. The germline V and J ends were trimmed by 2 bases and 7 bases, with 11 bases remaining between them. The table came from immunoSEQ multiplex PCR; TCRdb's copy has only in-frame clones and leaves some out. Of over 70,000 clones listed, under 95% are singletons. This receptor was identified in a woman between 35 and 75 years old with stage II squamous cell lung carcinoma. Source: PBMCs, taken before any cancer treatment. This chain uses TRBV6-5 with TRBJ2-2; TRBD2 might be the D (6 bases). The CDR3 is CASSYGREVGELFF. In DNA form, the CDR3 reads TGTGCCAGCAGTTACGGAAGGGAGGTCGGGGAGCTGTTTTTT.